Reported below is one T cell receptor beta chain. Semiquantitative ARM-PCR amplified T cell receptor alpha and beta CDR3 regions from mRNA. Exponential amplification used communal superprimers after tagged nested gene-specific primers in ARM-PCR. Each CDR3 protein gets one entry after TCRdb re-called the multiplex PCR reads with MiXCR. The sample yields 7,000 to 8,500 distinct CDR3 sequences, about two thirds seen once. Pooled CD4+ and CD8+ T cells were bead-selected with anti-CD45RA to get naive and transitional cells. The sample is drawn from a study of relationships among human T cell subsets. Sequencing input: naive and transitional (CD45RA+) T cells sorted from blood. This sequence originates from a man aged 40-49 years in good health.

CDR3 sequence (DNA): TGTGCCAGCAGCACAGACCCTCTAATCGAGCAGTACTTC. It translates to CASSTDPLIEQYF. J is TRBJ2-7 and V is TRBV11-2; D not certain. With 5 bases removed from V and 6 bases from J, the gap between germline ends came to 14 bases. The CDR3 has 13 residues. Germline V gene sequence: CDR1 SGHAT, CDR2 FQNNGV.